The subject of this entry is one T cell receptor beta chain. The germline V gene encodes CDR1 SNHLY and CDR2 FYNNEI. V lost 5 bases and J lost 4, with 14 bases in between. There are 14 residues in the CDR3. The sample comes from a study of blood T cell repertoires in COVID-19. Study-wide background: Samples came from the United States, Italy and Spain, spanning acute and convalescent COVID-19. Sample material is recorded as cDNA or gDNA derived from T cells, B-cell-depleted T cells, or PBMCs.

Authors' data handling: Estimation of nucleated cell counts was performed using reference gene primer amplification. Some clones are missing from TCRdb's copy, which holds only in-frame ones; the method was immunoSEQ multiplex PCR. That table supplies the V and J calls and clone size; D and trimming were determined from the DNA. The sample shows 270,000 or so clones, about 80% of them seen only once. The sequenced material came from peripheral blood. The rearrangement uses TRBV2 and TRBJ1-2; D gene ambiguous. This receptor was identified in a human donor in a cohort sampled during active COVID-19. This CDR3 is CASSPEGVGYGYTF. As DNA, the CDR3 is TGTGCCAGCAGTCCTGAGGGAGTCGGCTATGGCTACACCTTC.